The rows below give T cell receptor beta chains drawn from one sample of a study of prognosis after radiotherapy for stage I lung cancer. TCRdb passed the multiplex PCR reads through MiXCR, listing each CDR3 protein once. The sample carries 11,000 to 15,000 distinct CDR3 sequences, roughly a third recorded once. Sample: PBMCs, taken before or after stereotactic body radiation therapy (not recorded which). The source of these receptors is a donor over 45 with non-small cell lung cancer. CDR3s include the opening cysteine and the closing phenylalanine or tryptophan. A D gene is named only where the DNA matches it firmly. A clone size is listed for some rows: how often the clone was seen (once, few, many), or a class if it is expanded.

>TRBJ1-1|many|TRBV27|TRBD1
CASTQGMMNTEAFF
TGTGCCAGCACACAGGGGATGATGAACACTGAAGCTTTCTTT
>TRBJ2-7|many|TRBV5-1|TRBD1
CASSLRDRGAEQYF
TGCGCCAGCAGCCTCCGGGACAGGGGTGCCGAGCAGTACTTC
>TRBJ2-1|many|TRBV5-6|-
CASSFIKTYSYNEQFF
TGTGCCAGCAGCTTTATCAAAACCTACTCCTACAATGAGCAGTTCTTC
>TRBJ1-2|many|TRBV29-1|-
CSVDLAGQGYTF
TGCAGCGTTGATCTGGCAGGGCAAGGCTACACCTTC
>TRBJ2-2|medium-sized|TRBV7-8|TRBD2
CASNEGGANTGELFF
TGTGCCAGCAACGAGGGAGGGGCGAACACCGGGGAGCTGTTTTTT
>TRBJ2-3|-|TRBV5-1|-
CAGSTKPGTQYF
TGCGCAGGCAGCACAAAGCCGGGTACGCAGTATTTT
>TRBJ2-2|many|TRBV28|-
CASSLHRAGGGELFF
TGTGCCAGCAGCTTACACAGGGCGGGTGGCGGGGAGCTGTTTTTT
>TRBJ2-7|many|TRBV7-9|-
CASRLGGGLSYEQYF
TGTGCCAGCAGGCTTGGAGGAGGGCTCTCCTACGAGCAGTACTTC
>TRBJ1-3|many|TRBV3-1|TRBD1
CASSQGRAGGRNTIYF
TGTGCCAGCAGCCAAGGGAGGGCAGGGGGACGAAACACCATATATTTT
>TRBJ2-7|hyperexpanded|TRBV20-1|-
CSASNSGSQIYEQYF
TGCAGTGCTAGCAATAGTGGGAGCCAAATTTACGAGCAGTACTTC
>TRBJ2-3|-|TRBV20-1|TRBD2
CSARDSSSGLAGVPSDTQYF
TGCAGTGCTAGAGATAGTTCCTCGGGACTAGCGGGAGTGCCATCGGATACGCAGTATTTT
>TRBJ2-5|many|TRBV6-2/TRBV6-3|TRBD1
CANSFQGAMGETQYF
TGTGCCAACAGTTTTCAGGGGGCGATGGGGGAGACCCAGTACTTC
>TRBJ2-3|-|TRBV6-1|-
CASRAGTPYWVQYF
TGTGCCAGCAGAGCCGGCACACCGTATTGGGTGCAGTATTTT
>TRBJ1-1|many|TRBV19|-
CASSTRGFEAFF
TGTGCCAGTAGTACTAGGGGGTTTGAAGCTTTCTTT
>TRBJ2-3|-|TRBV20-1|-
CSDSSRTRGGDTQYF
TGCAGTGACAGCAGTCGGACCCGGGGAGGAGATACGCAGTATTTT
>TRBJ2-1|many|TRBV7-3|-
CASSFPPAVNEQFF
TGTGCCAGCAGCTTCCCTCCCGCAGTAAACGAGCAGTTCTTC
>TRBJ2-2|once|TRBV5-1|TRBD1
CASSLNSGTVGELFF
TGCGCCAGCAGCTTGAACTCCGGGACAGTAGGGGAGCTGTTTTTT
>TRBJ1-2|many|TRBV7-9|-
CASSLVSRDHYGYTF
TGTGCCAGCAGCTTAGTTTCCAGGGATCACTATGGCTACACCTTC
>TRBJ2-1|many|TRBV4-1|-
CASSQLRSLASYNEQFF
TGCGCCAGCAGCCAACTACGGAGCCTCGCATCCTACAATGAGCAGTTCTTC
>TRBJ1-4|-|TRBV4-1|-
CASSLQADGSVKLFF
TGCGCCAGCAGCCTACAGGCGGATGGTAGTGTAAAACTGTTTTTT
>TRBJ2-7|medium-sized|TRBV13|TRBD2
CASSLRRTSGIPLGEQYF
TGTGCCAGCAGCTTACGACGGACTAGCGGGATTCCCTTGGGCGAGCAGTACTTC
>TRBJ1-3|-|TRBV9|-
CASSVEGGKAGNTIYF
TGTGCCAGCAGCGTAGAAGGAGGGAAAGCTGGAAACACCATATATTTT
>TRBJ2-1|many|TRBV7-2|-
CASSSLGGGGNGQFF
TGTGCCAGCAGCTCCTTGGGGGGGGGCGGCAATGGGCAGTTCTTC
>TRBJ2-7|medium-sized|TRBV6-5|-
CASSYGGPTHEQYF
TGTGCCAGCAGTTACGGGGGGCCCACCCACGAGCAGTACTTC
>TRBJ1-1|-|TRBV6-1|-
CASVPKGDTEAFF
TGTGCCAGCGTTCCCAAAGGGGACACTGAAGCTTTCTTT
>TRBJ1-1|-|TRBV12-3/TRBV12-4|-
CASSKTGTMNTEAFF
TGTGCCAGCAGTAAAACCGGGACAATGAACACTGAAGCTTTCTTT
>TRBJ2-1|many|TRBV7-2|-
CASSLAVVNEQFF
TGTGCCAGCAGCTTAGCGGTGGTCAATGAGCAGTTCTTC
>TRBJ2-7|-|TRBV28|-
CGSYRSYEQYF
TGTGGCAGTTATCGGAGCTACGAGCAGTACTTC
>TRBJ2-7|many|TRBV5-6|-
CASSLEVSHEQYF
TGTGCCAGCAGCTTGGAAGTGAGTCACGAGCAGTACTTC
>TRBJ2-1|medium-sized|TRBV6-1|TRBD1
CASTRGQVSYNEQFF
TGTGCCAGCACCAGGGGACAGGTCTCCTACAATGAGCAGTTCTTC
>TRBJ1-1|many|TRBV11-2|-
CASSFLLSSGQAFF
TGTGCCAGCAGCTTTCTTTTATCCAGCGGGCAGGCTTTCTTT
>TRBJ2-1|many|TRBV24-1|TRBD1
CATMSDRGGGEQFF
TGTGCCACCATGTCGGACAGGGGAGGTGGTGAGCAGTTCTTC
>TRBJ1-5|many|TRBV7-3|-
CASSLTGQNQPQHF
TGTGCCAGCAGCCTAACAGGACAGAATCAGCCCCAGCATTTT
>TRBJ2-7|-|TRBV6-4|-
CARSKSSYERYF
TGTGCCAGAAGTAAATCTTCCTACGAGCGGTACTTC
>TRBJ2-1|many|TRBV20-1|TRBD2
CSAPEGTSGGSEQFF
TGCAGTGCTCCCGAGGGGACTAGCGGGGGGAGTGAGCAGTTCTTC